This T cell receptor (beta chain) originates from a study of shared clonotypes between healthy human individuals. Study background: Per donor, CD8 memory used one plate, CD8 naive used two, CD4 memory used three and CD4 naive used three.

Method: immunoSEQ multiplex PCR; TCRdb's copy keeps in-frame clones and lacks some. This sample carries some 2,000,000 clones, under 97% of them seen once, and the ten largest clones take 0.1% to 0.15%. Germline V gives CDR1 MDHEN, CDR2 SYDVKM. The ends lost 4 bases at V and 3 bases at J; junction bases unmatched: 6. The length of the CDR3 is 15 residues. Study results and caveats: It was only blood that was sampled, and tissue repertoires likely differ. What limited the represented genetic and exposure-history diversity was the small number of donors. Naive CD4 clonotypes were shared across a handful of donors at roughly 4.6%.

As for this clone: Its antigen is still unknown.

J is TRBJ1-5 and V is TRBV28; TRBD1 aligns across 7 bases. The receptor was derived from a man aged 18 to 29 in good health. What was sequenced was naive CD4+ T cells sorted from blood. Subset: CD45RA+ positively selected. The CDR3 here is CASSSRDRSNQPQHF. DNA for the CDR3: TGTGCCAGCAGTTCACGGGACAGATCCAATCAGCCCCAGCATTTT.